These T cell receptor beta chains were read from a single sample in a study of brain T cells in children with intractable seizures. Measured with immunoSEQ multiplex PCR; TCRdb has only the in-frame clones, and not every one. The sample carries some 64,000 clones, around 95% recorded once. Sequenced here: peripheral blood, sampled at surgery. These receptor sequences come from a boy under three years old with focal cortical dysplasia and intractable seizures. Each CDR3 is given with its conserved first and last residue. D genes are given only for firm matches. Some rows have no size entry. The others give once, few or many, or a class for an expanded clone.

TRBV5-6,TRBD1,once,TRBJ2-2,CASSRTGGETGELFF,TGTGCCAGCAGTAGGACAGGGGGGGAAACCGGGGAGCTGTTTTTT
TRBV7-8,-,-,TRBJ2-7,CASSLIPGSPYEQYF,TGTGCCAGCAGCTTAATTCCCGGGTCACCCTACGAGCAGTACTTC
TRBV2,TRBD1,-,TRBJ1-2,CASRQGNRYGYTF,TGTGCCAGTAGACAGGGGAATCGGTATGGCTACACCTTC
TRBV6-5,-,-,TRBJ1-4,CATGGAPNEKLFF,TGTGCCACCGGAGGTGCGCCTAATGAAAAACTGTTTTTT
TRBV5-4,TRBD1,-,TRBJ2-3,CASSLTGGLNTQYF,TGTGCCAGCAGCTTGACAGGGGGTCTGAATACGCAGTATTTT
TRBV12-3/TRBV12-4,-,-,TRBJ1-2,CASTRNYGYTF,TGTGCCAGCACTCGTAACTATGGCTACACCTTC
TRBV5-1,TRBD2,-,TRBJ2-3,CASSWRAGADTQYF,TGCGCCAGCAGCTGGAGGGCGGGGGCAGATACGCAGTATTTT
TRBV2,-,-,TRBJ1-1,CASSEGWRNTEAFF,TGTGCCAGCAGTGAAGGGTGGCGGAACACTGAAGCTTTCTTT
TRBV6-1,TRBD2,-,TRBJ2-1,CASSEYITGGDYNEQFF,TGTGCCAGCAGTGAGTATATTACGGGAGGAGACTACAATGAGCAGTTCTTC
TRBV25-1,TRBD1,-,TRBJ1-6,CASSGGQAPSYNSPLHF,TGTGCCAGCAGTGGGGGACAGGCGCCCTCCTATAATTCACCCCTCCACTTT
TRBV12-3/TRBV12-4,-,-,TRBJ2-3,CASRNTDTQYF,TGTGCCAGCAGAAACACAGATACGCAGTATTTT
TRBV10-3,-,-,TRBJ2-1,CAIAENTYNEQFF,TGTGCCATAGCGGAAAACACCTACAATGAGCAGTTCTTC
TRBV18,-,-,TRBJ1-4,CASSPRQKEKLFF,TGTGCCAGCTCACCCCGACAGAAAGAAAAACTGTTTTTT
TRBV2,-,-,TRBJ2-7,CASSEDYEQYF,TGTGCCAGCAGTGAAGACTACGAGCAGTACTTC
TRBV4-1,TRBD2,-,TRBJ2-3,CASSQAGGGALTHTQYF,TGCGCCAGCAGCCAAGCGGGCGGGGGGGCCTTAACCCATACGCAGTATTTT